This entry is about one T cell receptor (beta chain). The data were obtained in a study of blood T cell repertoires in COVID-19. Background on the study: Sites across the United States, Italy and Spain contributed samples from acute and convalescent COVID-19. PBMCs, B-cell-depleted T cells, or T cells provided the cDNA or gDNA that made up the material.

V was clipped by 2 bases and J by 8 bases, with 10 bases between them. The germline V gene encodes CDR1 ENHRY and CDR2 SYGVKD. The CDR3 sequence is 14 residues long. Sequenced by immunoSEQ multiplex PCR; TCRdb stores in-frame clones only, minus some. The data show roughly 97,000 clones, just under 85% seen once. The clonotype comes from a woman older than 75 with active or convalescent COVID-19. Sequencing was carried out using peripheral blood. The gene calls are TRBV10-3 and TRBJ1-6, with D possibly TRBD1 on 6 matching bases. The CDR3 DNA reads TGTGCCATCAGTGAGGGACAGACAGATTCACCCCTCCACTTT. Its protein is CAISEGQTDSPLHF.